The clone carrying this T cell receptor beta chain was seen only once. This record comes from a study of blood T cell repertoires in COVID-19. On the study more broadly: Donors in the United States, Italy and Spain gave samples during acute or convalescent COVID-19. Nucleic acid was either cDNA or gDNA, and it came from T cells, B-cell-depleted T cells, or PBMCs.

Germline V gene data show CDR1 as ENHRY and CDR2 as SYGVKD. With 5 bases clipped from V and 6 bases from J, the junction kept 7 bases outside the gene matches. CDR3 size: 15 residues. TCRdb's table, derived via immunoSEQ multiplex PCR, lists solely in-frame clones and lacks some. The sample consists of fewer than 200,000 clones, approximately 88% of them appearing once. The specimen sequenced was peripheral blood. This chain uses TRBV10-3 with TRBJ2-2; 9 nucleotides match TRBD1. This clonotype was obtained from a woman older than 75 with active or convalescent COVID-19. The CDR3 nucleotides read TGTGCCATCAGTCAGGACAGGGGAGCACCCGGGGAGCTGTTTTTT. Translated, it gives CAISQDRGAPGELFF.